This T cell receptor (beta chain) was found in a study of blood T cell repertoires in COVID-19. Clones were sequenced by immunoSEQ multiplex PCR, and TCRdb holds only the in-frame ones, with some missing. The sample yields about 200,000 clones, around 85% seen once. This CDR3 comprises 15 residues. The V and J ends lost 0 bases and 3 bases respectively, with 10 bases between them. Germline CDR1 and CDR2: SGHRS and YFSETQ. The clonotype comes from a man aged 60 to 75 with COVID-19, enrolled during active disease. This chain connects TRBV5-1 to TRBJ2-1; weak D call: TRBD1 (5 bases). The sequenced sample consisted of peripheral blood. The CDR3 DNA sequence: TGCGCCAGCAGCTTGGAGCAGGGTGGCTACAATGAGCAGTTCTTC. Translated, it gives CASSLEQGGYNEQFF.